This T cell receptor beta chain is from a study of response to subunit inactivated influenza vaccine. The study, taken as a whole, reports: The authors suggested that few new T cells are recruited per seasonal influenza vaccination.

TCRdb re-called the RT-PCR reads through MiXCR, storing one row per CDR3 protein. The data contain over 400,000 distinct CDR3 sequences, 10% to 15% of them singletons. Trimming cost V 3 bases and J 4 bases, with 13 bases left between them. Germline CDR1 and CDR2: DFQATT and SNEGSKA (reference sequence). CDR3 length equals 14 residues. The table lists this clonotype with a few counts. The antigen remains unidentified. Sample: PBMCs from blood, taken more than 35 days after vaccination. The chain uses TRBV20-1 and TRBJ2-1; D is unresolved. This TCR was recovered from a man aged 50 or older who received an inactivated influenza vaccine. The CDR3 spells CSASKLANYNEQFF. DNA for the CDR3: TGCAGTGCTAGCAAGCTCGCAAATTACAATGAGCAGTTCTTC.